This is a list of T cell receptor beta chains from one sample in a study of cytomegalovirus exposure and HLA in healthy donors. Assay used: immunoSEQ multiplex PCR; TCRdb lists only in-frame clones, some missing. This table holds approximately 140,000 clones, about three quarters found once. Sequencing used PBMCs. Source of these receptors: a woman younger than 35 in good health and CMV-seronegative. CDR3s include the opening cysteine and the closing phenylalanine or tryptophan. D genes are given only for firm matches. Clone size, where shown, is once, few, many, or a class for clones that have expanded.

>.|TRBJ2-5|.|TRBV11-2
CASSLYNGGETQYF
TGTGCCAGCAGCCTATACAACGGCGGAGAGACCCAGTACTTC
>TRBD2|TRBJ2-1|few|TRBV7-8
CASSLAPGGSYNEQFF
TGTGCCAGCAGCTTAGCGCCGGGAGGGTCCTACAATGAGCAGTTCTTC
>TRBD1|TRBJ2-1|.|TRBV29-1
CSVHRDRGINEQFF
TGCAGCGTTCACCGGGACAGGGGGATCAATGAGCAGTTCTTC
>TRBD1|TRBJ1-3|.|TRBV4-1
CASSQEGQGENTIYF
TGCGCCAGCAGCCAGGAGGGACAGGGGGAAAACACCATATATTTT
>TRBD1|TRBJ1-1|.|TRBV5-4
CASSFQDRVGTEAFF
TGTGCCAGCAGCTTTCAAGACAGGGTAGGGACTGAAGCTTTCTTT
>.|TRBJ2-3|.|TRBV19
CASSIGGDTQYF
TGTGCCAGTAGTATTGGGGGGGATACGCAGTATTTT
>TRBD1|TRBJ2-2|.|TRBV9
CASSGQGVGAGELFF
TGTGCCAGCAGTGGACAGGGGGTTGGGGCCGGGGAGCTGTTTTTT
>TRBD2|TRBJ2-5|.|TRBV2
CASRTSGSGGETQYF
TGTGCCAGCAGGACTAGCGGTAGTGGGGGAGAGACCCAGTACTTC
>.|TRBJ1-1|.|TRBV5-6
CASSLWLMNTEAFF
TGTGCCAGCAGCTTATGGCTGATGAACACTGAAGCTTTCTTT
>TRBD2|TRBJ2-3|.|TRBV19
CASSTPGLAAYLSTDTQYF
TGTGCCAGTAGTACTCCGGGACTAGCGGCCTATCTTAGCACAGATACGCAGTATTTT
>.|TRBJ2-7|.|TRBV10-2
CASREVGSEQYF
TGCGCCAGCAGGGAGGTAGGGAGCGAGCAGTACTTC
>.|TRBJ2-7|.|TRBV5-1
CASSLAAGLAYEQYF
TGCGCCAGCAGCTTGGCGGCAGGGCTGGCCTACGAGCAGTACTTC
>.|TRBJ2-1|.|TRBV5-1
CASSSSGVNEQFF
TGCGCCAGCAGCTCCTCGGGGGTGAATGAGCAGTTCTTC
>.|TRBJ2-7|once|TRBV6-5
CASSWSGPPYEQYF
TGTGCCAGCAGTTGGAGCGGGCCTCCCTACGAGCAGTACTTC
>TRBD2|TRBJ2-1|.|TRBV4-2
CASSQVGLAGGLGNEQFF
TGTGCCAGCAGCCAAGTGGGACTAGCGGGAGGACTAGGAAATGAGCAGTTCTTC
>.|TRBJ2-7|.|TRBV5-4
CASSLGITDYEQYF
TGTGCCAGCAGCTTGGGAATAACAGACTACGAGCAGTACTTC
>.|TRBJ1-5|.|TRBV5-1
CASSLDGDQPQHF
TGCGCCAGCAGCTTGGATGGAGATCAGCCCCAGCATTTT
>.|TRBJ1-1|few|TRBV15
CATWDSGLMNTEAFF
TGTGCCACTTGGGATTCAGGGCTAATGAACACTGAAGCTTTCTTT
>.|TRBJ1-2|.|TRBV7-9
CASSLSQGNGYGYTF
TGTGCCAGCAGCTTGTCCCAGGGTAATGGCTATGGCTACACCTTC
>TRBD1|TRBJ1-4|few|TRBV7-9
CASSSFPGQGVEKLFF
TGTGCCAGCAGCTCCTTCCCGGGACAGGGGGTTGAAAAACTGTTTTTT
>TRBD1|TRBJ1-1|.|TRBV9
CASSVVAGGAFF
TGTGCCAGCAGCGTAGTAGCAGGGGGAGCTTTCTTT
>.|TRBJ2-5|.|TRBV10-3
CAISEDYGETQYF
TGTGCCATCAGTGAGGACTACGGAGAGACCCAGTACTTC
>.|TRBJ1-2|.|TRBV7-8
CASSLAQDYGYTF
TGTGCCAGCAGCTTAGCGCAGGATTATGGCTACACCTTC
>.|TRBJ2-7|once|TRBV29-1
CSGGEGGHEQYF
TGCAGCGGGGGGGAGGGGGGCCACGAGCAGTACTTC
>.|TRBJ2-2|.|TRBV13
CASSLSRQTGELFF
TGTGCCAGCAGCTTAAGCAGGCAGACCGGGGAGCTGTTTTTT
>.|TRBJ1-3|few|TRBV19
CASSMGPDRSGNTIYF
TGTGCCAGTAGTATGGGCCCAGACAGGTCTGGAAACACCATATATTTT
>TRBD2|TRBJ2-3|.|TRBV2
CASRGVEREGTDTQYF
TGTGCCAGCAGGGGGGTGGAGCGGGAGGGCACAGATACGCAGTATTTT
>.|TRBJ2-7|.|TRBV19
CASSTLQRGVGYEQYF
TGTGCCAGTAGTACCCTCCAACGCGGGGTTGGGTACGAGCAGTACTTC
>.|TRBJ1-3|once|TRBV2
CASIDRSPGGNTIYF
TGTGCCAGCATAGACAGGAGCCCGGGTGGAAACACCATATATTTT